This T cell receptor beta chain emerged from a study of T cells in Graves' hyperthyroidism and ophthalmopathy. Trimming cost V 6 bases and J 7 bases, with 9 bases left between them. The CDR3 is 12 amino acids. The germline V gene encodes CDR1 MNHNS and CDR2 SASEGT. Researchers amplified the TCR beta CDR3 regions from RNA transcripts. The study used the HTBI primer set for a first-round RT-PCR of the TCR CDR3. TCRdb redid the calling of the multiplex PCR reads with MiXCR, one entry per CDR3 protein. The sample includes roughly 300,000 distinct CDR3 sequences, about 20% of them seen just once. Specimen: blood. This chain links TRBV6-1 with TRBJ2-2, with a tentative D call TRBD2 (5 bases). The TCR was taken from a woman between 45 and 60 years old with Graves' hyperthyroidism. CDR3 nucleotide sequence: TGTGCCAGCAGGAACGGGGTCGGGGAGCTGTTTTTT. This translates into CASRNGVGELFF.